This T cell receptor beta chain comes out of a study of control samples from healthy donors and cancer patients. The table came from immunoSEQ multiplex PCR; TCRdb's copy has only in-frame clones and leaves some out. The top ten hold around 4.5% of the sample, which has approximately 82,000 clones, 90% to 95% seen once. The germline V gene encodes CDR1 ENHRY and CDR2 SYGVKD. There are 13 residues in the CDR3. V gave up 10 bases and J gave up 1 base, with 13 bases separating them. The sequence derives from a woman under 30 in good health. Sequencing input: blood. This sequence joins TRBV10-3 and TRBJ1-1; D not certain. The CDR3 is CATAVKKNTEAFF. The CDR3 coding sequence is TGTGCCACCGCAGTGAAGAAGAACACTGAAGCTTTCTTT.